Below, one TCR beta chain is given with its context. No antigen is known for it. Anyone with autoimmune disease history or systemic immunosuppression was excluded. At baseline, cycle 4 day 1, and cycle 7 day 1, blood was sampled. Sequencing was performed with immunoSEQ multiplex PCR; in TCRdb, only in-frame clones are kept and a portion is missing. The data hold 35,000 to 45,000 clones, with around four fifths observed a single time. The CDR3 is 14 residues long. V lost 5 bases and J lost 6, with 13 bases in between. The germline CDR1 and CDR2 sequences are SGHAT and FQNNGV. The data were obtained in a study of OX40 agonist ivuxolimab in advanced cancers. Study findings and constraints: The study did not work out the antigen specificity of the expanded peripheral T cells. CD4+ and CD8+ blood T cells expanded clonally by week 6 at 0.1 to 3.0 mg/kg.

J is TRBJ2-2 and V is TRBV11-2; D could derive from TRBD1 or TRBD2 (5 bases each). This TCR was sampled from an adult with an advanced solid tumor such as melanoma, head and neck, liver or kidney cancer. This specimen was CD4+ or CD8+ T cells sorted from blood, taken in a trial of the OX40 agonist ivuxolimab. CDR3 sequence: CASSRIGTAGELFF. The CDR3 coding sequence is TGTGCCAGCAGCAGGATAGGGACGGCCGGGGAGCTGTTTTTT.